This T cell receptor (beta chain) is from a study of cytomegalovirus exposure and HLA in healthy donors. General observations from the study: After further analysis at a later stage, 16,951 TCR beta sequences were associated with HLA alleles at 0.05 false discovery rate.

PCR was performed using 60 Vbeta and 13 Jbeta primers. The protocol was immunoSEQ multiplex PCR, while the TCRdb copy is restricted to in-frame clones and leaves out a portion. Of about 240,000 clones in the sample, about 81% were seen once. In regard to this clone: Its antigen is not known.

The germline V gene encodes CDR1 GTSNPN and CDR2 SVGIG (reference sequence). The CDR3 extends over 14 amino acids. V lost 0 bases to trimming and J lost 7 bases, with 12 bases between them. J is TRBJ1-4 and V is TRBV30, with D unclear. Sequences were obtained from PBMCs. The receptor was derived from a woman aged 55-70 years in good health and CMV-seropositive. The CDR3 protein is CAWSVKGASEKLFF. The CDR3 bases are TGTGCCTGGAGTGTGAAGGGAGCCAGTGAAAAACTGTTTTTT. The full variable domain, its missing parts supplied by reference TRBV30 and TRBJ1-4, is SQTIHQWPATLVQPVGSPLSLECTVEGTSNPNLYWYRQAAGRGLQLLFYSVGIGQISSEVPQNLSASRPQDRQFILSSKKLLLSDSGFYLCAWSVKGASEKLFFGSGTQLSVL.